The 22 T cell receptor beta chains listed next were all sequenced from one sample in a study of CD8+ T cells in alopecia areata. Sample treatment: oral pan-JAK inhibitor, 5-10 mg twice daily. Reverse transcription of extracted RNA yielded cDNA, which provided the sequencing template. This table comes from immunoSEQ multiplex PCR, and its TCRdb copy is limited to in-frame clones, with some not included. The table records around 140,000 clones, 50% to 65% of them present only once. Here the sequenced sample was CD8+ T cells sorted from blood, taken at week 4, from a patient treated with tofacitinib. These receptor sequences come from a human donor with alopecia areata.

This clone was seen a handful of times. The chain joins TRBV5-1 to TRBJ1-1; D is undetermined. Germline loops: CDR1 SGHRS, CDR2 YFSETQ. V shed 0 bases and J shed 6 bases, with 9 bases lying between them. The CDR3 is 13 amino acids. CDR3: CASSLASEPEAFF. DNA for the CDR3: TGCGCCAGCAGCTTGGCCTCGGAGCCTGAAGCTTTCTTT.

The chain is built from TRBV4-1 and TRBJ1-6; the D is unclear. This CDR3 has 13 residues. The germline CDR1 and CDR2 sequences are MGHRA and YSYEKL. V was trimmed by 0 bases and J by 9 bases, leaving 6 bases between them. The CDR3 DNA follows: TGCGCCAGCAGCCAAGATGGAATTTCACCCCTCCACTTT. The encoded protein is CASSQDGISPLHF.

The V gene is TRBV4-1, the J gene TRBJ2-5; a weak D match, TRBD2 (6 bases). Trimming took 1 base from V and 3 from J, leaving 15 bases between them. Germline CDR1 MGHRA, CDR2 YSYEKL. The CDR3 extends over 16 amino acids. The CDR3 loop is CASSQVRWREKETQYF. CDR3 nucleotides: TGCGCCAGCAGCCAAGTTAGGTGGAGGGAAAAAGAGACCCAGTACTTC.

V is TRBV19 and J is TRBJ2-1; TRBD1 is a possible D gene (5 bases). CDR3 length equals 13 residues. V dropped 7 bases and J dropped 9 bases, with 16 bases sitting between them. Per germline, CDR1 LNHDA and CDR2 SQIVND (reference sequence). The CDR3 spells CASTRGQGVEQFF. The CDR3 DNA reads as TGTGCCAGTACCCGTGGTCAGGGCGTTGAGCAGTTCTTC.

This sequence joins TRBV5-6 and TRBJ2-3, with D unclear. The CDR3 is made up of 15 amino acids. The germline CDR1 and CDR2 sequences are SGHDT and YYEEEE. Trimming pared 0 bases from V and 0 bases from J, leaving 8 bases between. The CDR3 nucleotides read TGTGCCAGCAGCTTGGTATCAGCTAGCACAGATACGCAGTATTTT. This sequence encodes CASSLVSASTDTQYF.

The chain combines TRBV29-1 with TRBJ1-1; D might be TRBD1 (5 bases). CDR3 length: 12 amino acids. Germline lookup yields CDR1 SQVTM and CDR2 ANQGSEA. The V end was cut by 4 bases, the J end by 1 base, with 7 bases between. The chain's CDR3 is CSVVGENTEAFF. The CDR3 DNA follows: TGCAGCGTTGTGGGGGAGAACACTGAAGCTTTCTTT.

The V gene is TRBV7-6, the J gene TRBJ2-5, with 9 bases aligning to TRBD1. Germline trimming cut 4 bases from V and 2 bases from J; bases unmatched to any gene: 5. The germline gives CDR1 SGHVS, CDR2 FNYEAQ. The CDR3 consists of 15 residues. This CDR3 reads CASSSNRGLQETQYF. The CDR3 DNA follows: TGTGCCAGCAGCTCCAACAGGGGGCTACAAGAGACCCAGTACTTC.

This clone has just a few counts. The rearrangement links TRBV29-1 to TRBJ2-5, with TRBD2 as a possible D gene (5 bases). Trimming left V 5 bases short and J 4 bases short, with 11 bases between. This CDR3 is 12 amino acids long. The V gene's germline CDR1 is SQVTM and CDR2 ANQGSEA. The CDR3 spells CSVLSSGETQYF. DNA of the CDR3: TGCAGCGTTTTGTCGAGCGGAGAGACCCAGTACTTC.

CDR3 amino acids: CASSHNSGGLSYEQYF. CDR3 nucleotides: TGTGCCAGCAGCCACAATAGCGGGGGTCTCTCCTACGAGCAGTACTTC. The V and J genes are TRBV4-2 and TRBJ2-7; TRBD2 matches at 9 bases. This CDR3 has 16 residues. V shed 3 bases, J shed 0 bases, and the junction held 6 bases outside the gene matches. Germline CDR1 reads LGHNA; CDR2 reads YNFKEQ.

This chain uses TRBV4-3 with TRBJ1-2, with D perhaps matching TRBD1 (6 bases). CDR1 and CDR2 from the germline V gene are LGHNA and YSLEER. Trimming removed 4 bases at V and 4 bases at J, with 16 bases between. This CDR3 is built from 15 residues. The CDR3 loop is CASSPRHRDGYGYTF. In DNA, the CDR3 is TGCGCCAGCAGCCCCCGACACAGGGACGGCTATGGCTACACCTTC.

This clone appeared a few times. The V and J genes are TRBV21-1 and TRBJ2-3; TRBD2 is taken as the D call from the table, unchecked against the DNA. TRBV21-1 is a pseudogene segment. This CDR3 is 15 amino acids long. The CDR3, as DNA: TGTGCCAGCAGCAAGCAACTAGCGGGGTCAGATACGCAGTATTTT. Translation: CASSKQLAGSDTQYF.

This clone occurred a few times. The CDR3: CASSPPGGGVEDTQYF. The CDR3 coding sequence is TGTGCCAGCAGCCCCCCGGGTGGGGGGGTCGAAGATACGCAGTATTTT. The J gene is TRBJ2-3, the V gene TRBV7-6; 7 bases fit TRBD2. J gave up 5 bases and V 5 bases, and 13 bases lay outside the gene matches. This CDR3 is built from 16 residues. Germline CDR1 SGHVS, CDR2 FNYEAQ.

This clone appeared a few times. V and J are TRBV27 and TRBJ2-7; D may be TRBD1 (6 bases). CDR1 is MNHEY, CDR2 SMNVEV, per germline (reference sequence). V lost 4 bases and J 3 bases, leaving 13 bases between the germline ends. The CDR3 extends over 14 amino acids. The CDR3 spells CASSSGERIYEQYF. In DNA, the CDR3 is TGTGCCAGCAGTTCAGGGGAAAGGATCTACGAGCAGTACTTC.

This clone was counted a few times. The genes are TRBV29-1 and TRBJ2-7; TRBD1 agrees at 9 bases. The V segment lost 6 bases and the J segment 5 bases; nucleotides outside the gene matches: 5. The germline V gene encodes CDR1 SQVTM and CDR2 ANQGSEA. The CDR3 consists of 12 residues. The CDR3 bases are TGCAGCGTAAGGACAGGGGAGGACGAGCAGTACTTC. Amino acids: CSVRTGEDEQYF.

J is TRBJ1-2 and V is TRBV11-2; D remains unclear. Trimming left V 5 bases short and J 8 bases short, with 15 bases between. Germline V gene lookup returns CDR1 SGHAT and CDR2 FQNNGV. The CDR3 is 13 residues long. This CDR3 is CASSAGFRGGYTF. The CDR3 DNA reads TGTGCCAGCAGCGCGGGTTTCCGGGGAGGCTACACCTTC.

This chain joins TRBV5-1 and TRBJ2-5, with 14 nucleotides matching TRBD2. The CDR3 spans 16 residues. The trim removed 4 bases at V and 5 bases at J, leaving 7 bases unmatched. CDR1 is SGHRS and CDR2 is YFSETQ in the germline V gene. The CDR3 loop is CASSGGLAGAVETQYF. CDR3 DNA sequence: TGCGCCAGCAGCGGGGGACTAGCGGGGGCCGTGGAGACCCAGTACTTC.

The rearrangement joins TRBV14 to TRBJ1-3; D call uncertain. The CDR3 covers 13 residues. The V end was cut by 2 bases, the J end by 8 bases, with 10 bases between. Germline V gene sequence: CDR1 SGHDN, CDR2 FVKESK. Written as DNA, the CDR3 is TGTGCCAGCAGCCAAATACGCGGAGACACCATATATTTT. Translated: CASSQIRGDTIYF.

The chain has TRBV11-2 and TRBJ1-1; maybe TRBD1 (5 bases). This CDR3 region has 13 residues. CDR1 is SGHAT, CDR2 FQNNGV, per germline. The V end lost 2 bases, the J end lost 1 base, and 5 bases lay between the germline ends. The CDR3 DNA sequence: TGTGCCAGCAGCTTAACAGGGAACACTGAAGCTTTCTTT. Translated, it gives CASSLTGNTEAFF.

This clone was counted between two and nine times. The rearrangement joins TRBV5-8 to TRBJ2-7, with no clear D. Per the germline V gene, CDR1 is SGHTS and CDR2 is YDEGEE. The CDR3 consists of 13 residues. The ends were cut back, 4 bases at V and 0 bases at J, with 8 bases in the middle. For the CDR3, the DNA is TGTGCCAGCAGCGATGGGGTCTCCTACGAGCAGTACTTC. Its protein product is CASSDGVSYEQYF.

This clone has more than one count but fewer than ten. The V and J genes are TRBV7-9 and TRBJ2-2, with 7 bases aligning to TRBD2. The germline gives CDR1 SEHNR, CDR2 FQNEAQ (reference sequence). The CDR3 is made up of 17 amino acids. V lost 5 bases, J lost 2 bases, and 11 bases stayed unmatched. CDR3 sequence (DNA): TGTGCCAGCAGCGACCCGAGCGGGGAGACTAACACCGGGGAGCTGTTTTTT. It specifies CASSDPSGETNTGELFF.

The chain has TRBV7-9 and TRBJ1-2; D is uncertain. Trimming left V 4 bases short and J 5 bases short, with 14 bases between. Per the germline V gene, CDR1 is SEHNR and CDR2 is FQNEAQ (reference sequence). This CDR3 spans 14 amino acids. The chain's CDR3 is CASSSAGSEYGYTF. CDR3 bases: TGTGCCAGCAGCTCCGCTGGGTCGGAGTATGGCTACACCTTC. Full variable domain (rest looked up from reference TRBV7-9 and TRBJ1-2): DTGVSQNPRHKITKRGQNVTFRCDPISEHNRLYWYRQTLGQGPEFLTYFQNEAQLEKSRLLSDRFSAERPKGSFSTLEIQRTEQGDSAMYLCASSSAGSEYGYTFGSGTRLTVV.

J is TRBJ1-1 and V is TRBV27, with D possibly TRBD1 on 6 matching bases. CDR1 and CDR2 (germline): MNHEY, SMNVEV (reference sequence). V was shortened by 10 bases and J by 1 base, with 13 bases between the two germline ends. The CDR3 is 13 residues long. CDR3: CATSDSPNTEAFF. The CDR3 region has the DNA TGTGCCACATCGGACAGCCCGAACACTGAAGCTTTCTTT.